The rows below give T cell receptor beta chains drawn from one sample of a study of blood T cell dynamics during melanoma immunotherapy. Method: immunoSEQ multiplex PCR; TCRdb's copy keeps in-frame clones and lacks some. In the table there are some 15,000 clones, just over 90% of which are singletons. This specimen consisted of blood, obtained from a patient treated with checkpoint blockade. All receptors come from a human donor with melanoma. Both conserved end residues are part of each CDR3. A D gene is named only where the DNA matches it firmly. For some rows the clone size is stated as once, few or many, or as a class when expanded; others skip it.

>TRBV9|TRBJ2-7|.|once|14
CASSPGTDSYEQYF
TGTGCCAGCAGCCCCGGGACGGACTCCTACGAGCAGTACTTC
>TRBV15|TRBJ2-1|.|.|15
CATSRDRSTTKEVFF
TGTGCCACCAGCAGAGATAGGAGTACCACCAAAGAAGTGTTCTTC
>TRBV5-1|TRBJ1-1|.|.|13
CASSFEGYTEAFF
TGCGCCAGCAGCTTTGAAGGTTACACTGAAGCTTTCTTT
>TRBV28|TRBJ2-3|TRBD1|.|14
CASTSQGAADTQYF
TGTGCCAGCACCTCACAGGGGGCGGCAGATACGCAGTATTTT
>TRBV19|TRBJ2-1|TRBD2|.|15
CASSMGGRSHNEQFF
TGTGCCAGTAGTATGGGCGGGAGGTCCCACAATGAGCAGTTCTTC
>TRBV28|TRBJ2-4|.|.|16
CASSFLTGSAKNIQYF
TGTGCCAGCAGTTTCCTCACAGGGTCTGCCAAAAACATTCAGTACTTC
>TRBV15|TRBJ1-2|TRBD1|.|14
CATTRDRANYGYTF
TGTGCCACCACCCGGGACAGGGCAAACTATGGCTACACCTTC
>TRBV7-2|TRBJ2-3|TRBD1|.|13
CASRTDRFDTQYF
TGTGCCAGCCGAACGGACAGGTTTGATACGCAGTATTTT
>TRBV5-1|TRBJ2-2|TRBD1|.|16
CASSPGQGRGTGELFF
TGCGCCAGCAGCCCAGGACAGGGTAGGGGCACCGGGGAGCTGTTTTTT
>TRBV2|TRBJ1-3|.|once|15
CASSERGSSGNTIYF
TGTGCCAGCAGTGAAAGGGGCAGCTCTGGAAACACCATATATTTT
>TRBV5-5|TRBJ1-1|.|.|13
CASSLDPNTEAFF
TGTGCCAGCAGCTTGGATCCGAACACTGAAGCTTTCTTT
>TRBV5-1|TRBJ1-4|.|.|13
CASSYQGSEKLFF
TGCGCCAGCAGCTACCAGGGATCCGAAAAACTGTTTTTT
>TRBV5-1|TRBJ1-1|TRBD1|.|14
CASSSSQGGTEAFF
TGCGCCAGCAGCTCCTCACAGGGGGGAACTGAAGCTTTCTTT
>TRBV30|TRBJ2-3|TRBD2|.|15
CAWTRGGRRTDTQYF
TGTGCCTGGACGCGGGGGGGCCGAAGGACAGATACGCAGTATTTT
>TRBV27|TRBJ1-4|TRBD1|medium-sized|14
CASSPRQGREKLFF
TGTGCCAGCAGTCCCAGACAGGGGAGAGAAAAACTGTTTTTT
>TRBV28|TRBJ1-3|.|once|15
CASSLMGKAGNTIYF
TGTGCCAGCAGTTTAATGGGCAAGGCTGGAAACACCATATATTTT
>TRBV28|TRBJ2-7|TRBD1|.|13
CASSRLAGTASSF
TGTGCCAGCAGTAGATTAGCCGGGACAGCCTCCAGTTTC
>TRBV4-2|TRBJ1-5|.|.|21
CASSQDRVGQRYFISNQPQHF
TGTGCCAGCAGCCAAGATAGGGTCGGACAGCGCTATTTTATAAGCAATCAGCCCCAGCATTTT
>TRBV4-1|TRBJ2-2|.|.|22
CASSQDGGQGRSLAGDTGELFF
TGCGCCAGCAGCCAAGATGGGGGACAGGGCAGATCTCTAGCGGGAGACACCGGGGAGCTGTTTTTT
>TRBV6-6|TRBJ1-2|.|.|11
CASSFPGQYTF
TGTGCCAGCAGTTTCCCGGGACAATACACCTTC
>TRBV6-5|TRBJ1-5|.|.|12
CASSPSPGFLHF
TGTGCCAGCAGCCCTTCCCCGGGGTTTTTACATTTT
>TRBV4-3|TRBJ2-2|.|.|16
CASSQDVGYRTGELFF
TGCGCCAGCAGCCAAGACGTGGGTTACAGGACCGGGGAGCTGTTTTTT
>TRBV15|TRBJ1-5|.|.|18
CATSRGGGQGVGNQPQHF
TGTGCCACCAGCAGAGGGGGTGGGCAGGGAGTGGGCAATCAGCCCCAGCATTTT
>TRBV5-6|TRBJ1-5|.|.|15
CASSSAGNSNQPQHF
TGTGCCAGCAGCTCGGCAGGGAACAGCAATCAGCCCCAGCATTTT
>TRBV7-8|TRBJ2-2|TRBD2|.|15
CASSATSGRGGELFF
TGTGCCAGCAGCGCGACTAGCGGGAGAGGCGGGGAGCTGTTTTTT
>TRBV29-1|TRBJ2-2|.|.|13
CSAGRSNTGELFF
TGCAGCGCGGGACGGTCGAACACCGGGGAGCTGTTTTTT
>TRBV14|TRBJ1-2|.|.|13
CASSQTQGYGYTF
TGTGCCAGCAGCCAAACGCAGGGTTACGGCTACACCTTC
>TRBV28|TRBJ1-1|.|.|14
CASREPTVNTEAFF
TGTGCCAGCAGGGAACCGACGGTGAACACTGAAGCTTTCTTT
>TRBV10-1|TRBJ1-3|.|.|15
CASSDGGTGGNTIYF
TGCGCCAGCAGTGACGGGGGAACGGGTGGAAACACCATATATTTT
>TRBV5-4|TRBJ1-1|.|few|15
CASSNRDTMNTRAFF
TGTGCCAGCAGCAACCGGGACACCATGAACACAAGAGCTTTCTTT
>TRBV4-3|TRBJ2-3|.|.|18
CASSQDLPRARSTDTQYF
TGCGCCAGCAGCCAAGATTTGCCCAGAGCGCGGAGCACAGATACGCAGTATTTT
>TRBV7-2|TRBJ2-1|.|.|15
CASSPQPGGFGEQFF
TGTGCCAGCAGCCCCCAACCCGGGGGATTTGGGGAGCAGTTCTTC
>TRBV4-2|TRBJ2-1|TRBD2|.|17
CASSQDGAGELNNEQFF
TGTGCCAGCAGCCAAGATGGGGCGGGAGAATTGAACAATGAGCAGTTCTTC
>TRBV19|TRBJ2-7|.|.|12
CASQDSPYEQYF
TGTGCCAGCCAGGACAGCCCCTACGAGCAGTACTTC
>TRBV29-1|TRBJ2-4|TRBD2|.|18
CSVEGTSGGVLAKNIQYF
TGCAGCGTTGAGGGGACTAGCGGGGGAGTCCTAGCCAAAAACATTCAGTACTTC
>TRBV5-4|TRBJ1-2|.|.|16
CASSGTVTGFNYGYTF
TGTGCCAGCAGCGGAACTGTGACAGGATTTAACTATGGCTACACCTTC
>TRBV4-1|TRBJ1-5|TRBD1|.|16
CASSPSDRGAQQPQHF
TGCGCCAGCAGCCCCTCGGACAGGGGAGCCCAGCAGCCCCAGCATTTT
>TRBV19|TRBJ2-6|TRBD1|.|17
CASSRQGTSSGANVLTF
TGTGCCAGTAGTCGACAGGGGACCAGCTCTGGGGCCAACGTCCTGACTTTC
>TRBV18|TRBJ2-3|.|.|12
CASSPSTDTQYF
TGTGCCAGCTCCCCAAGCACAGATACGCAGTATTTT
>TRBV5-6|TRBJ2-5|TRBD1|.|15
CASRTDRGRAETQYF
TGTGCCAGCAGGACTGACAGGGGGCGGGCGGAGACCCAGTACTTC
>TRBV6-6|TRBJ1-5|.|.|14
CASKDSHSNQPQHF
TGTGCCAGCAAAGACAGTCATAGCAATCAGCCCCAGCATTTT
>TRBV7-9|TRBJ2-2|.|.|15
CASSLIGEVTGELFF
TGTGCCAGCAGCTTAATTGGGGAGGTCACCGGGGAGCTGTTTTTT
>TRBV7-6|TRBJ2-5|.|once|15
CASSLDSRGRETQYF
TGTGCCAGCAGCTTAGATAGCCGGGGTCGAGAGACCCAGTACTTC
>TRBV7-3|TRBJ2-5|.|.|13
CASSEGYGETQYF
TGTGCCAGCAGCGAAGGGTATGGGGAGACCCAGTACTTC
>TRBV19|TRBJ1-1|TRBD1|.|17
CASSIARTGSTNTEAFF
TGTGCCAGTAGTATAGCCCGGACAGGATCAACGAACACTGAAGCTTTCTTT
>TRBV25-1|TRBJ2-3|TRBD2|few|17
CASSPHGGGSSPDTQYF
TGTGCCAGCAGTCCCCATGGCGGGGGTTCTAGTCCAGATACGCAGTATTTT
>TRBV4-2|TRBJ1-2|TRBD1|.|16
CASSQESGGQAYGYTF
TGTGCCAGCAGCCAAGAGAGCGGAGGACAGGCCTATGGCTACACCTTC
>TRBV28|TRBJ1-5|.|once|14
CASSSPSGHQPQHF
TGTGCCAGCAGTTCCCCAAGTGGGCATCAGCCCCAGCATTTT
>TRBV15|TRBJ2-5|TRBD2|.|19
CATSRDLGGTSGAGETQYF
TGTGCCACCAGCAGAGATCTGGGTGGGACTAGCGGGGCTGGAGAGACCCAGTACTTC
>TRBV27|TRBJ2-1|.|once|14
CASSLTPVGWGQFF
TGTGCCAGCAGTCTCACACCCGTAGGGTGGGGGCAGTTCTTC
>TRBV5-1|TRBJ2-3|TRBD1|.|15
CASSTDRVGTDTQYF
TGCGCCAGCAGCACCGACAGGGTCGGCACAGATACGCAGTATTTT
>TRBV25-1|TRBJ2-2|TRBD1|.|16
CASSVLGTGVTGELFF
TGTGCCAGCAGTGTGTTAGGGACAGGGGTAACCGGGGAGCTGTTTTTT
>TRBV7-8|TRBJ2-5|TRBD1|.|14
CASSQGQGGETQYF
TGTGCCAGCAGCCAAGGACAGGGGGGAGAGACCCAGTACTTC
>TRBV27|TRBJ1-5|.|.|12
CASSHSNQPQHF
TGTGCCAGCAGCCATAGCAATCAGCCCCAGCATTTT
>TRBV19|TRBJ2-7|TRBD1|.|16
CASSPGTGTYSYEQYF
TGTGCCAGTAGTCCCGGGACAGGGACCTATTCCTACGAGCAGTACTTC
>TRBV11-2|TRBJ1-2|.|.|13
CASSPAGGYGYTF
TGTGCCAGCAGCCCAGCGGGGGGCTATGGCTACACCTTC
>TRBV18|TRBJ1-5|TRBD1|.|14
CASSPTGVKQPQHF
TGTGCCAGCTCCCCTACAGGGGTCAAGCAGCCCCAGCATTTT
>TRBV9|TRBJ2-2|.|once|15
CASNPGTPVGGELFF
TGTGCCAGCAATCCCGGGACTCCGGTCGGCGGGGAGCTGTTTTTT
>TRBV6-5|TRBJ1-5|.|.|14
CASLRTQGDQPQHF
TGTGCCAGCCTCCGAACTCAGGGAGATCAGCCCCAGCATTTT